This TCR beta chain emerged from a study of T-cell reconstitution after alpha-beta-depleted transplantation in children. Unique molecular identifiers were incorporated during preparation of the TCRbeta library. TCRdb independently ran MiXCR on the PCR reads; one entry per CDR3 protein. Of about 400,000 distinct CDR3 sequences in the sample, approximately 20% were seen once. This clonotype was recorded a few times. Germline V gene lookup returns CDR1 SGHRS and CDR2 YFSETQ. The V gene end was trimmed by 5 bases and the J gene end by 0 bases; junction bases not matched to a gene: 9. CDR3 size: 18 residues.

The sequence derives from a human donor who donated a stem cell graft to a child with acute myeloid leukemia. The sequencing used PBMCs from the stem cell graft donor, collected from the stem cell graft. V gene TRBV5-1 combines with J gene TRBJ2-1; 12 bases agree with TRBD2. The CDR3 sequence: CASRRTSGTPSSYNEQFF. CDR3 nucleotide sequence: TGCGCCAGCAGAAGGACTAGCGGGACCCCCAGCTCCTACAATGAGCAGTTCTTC.